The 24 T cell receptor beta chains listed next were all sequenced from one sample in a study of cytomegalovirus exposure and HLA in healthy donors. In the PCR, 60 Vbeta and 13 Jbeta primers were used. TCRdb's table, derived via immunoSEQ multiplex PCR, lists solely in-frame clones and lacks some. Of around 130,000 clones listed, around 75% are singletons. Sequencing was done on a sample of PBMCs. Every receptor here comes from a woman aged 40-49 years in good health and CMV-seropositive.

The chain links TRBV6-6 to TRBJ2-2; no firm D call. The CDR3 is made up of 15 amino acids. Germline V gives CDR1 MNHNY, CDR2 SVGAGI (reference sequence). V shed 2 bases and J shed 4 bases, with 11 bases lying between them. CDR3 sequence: CASSYPDTITGELFF. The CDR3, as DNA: TGTGCCAGCAGTTACCCCGACACGATCACCGGGGAGCTGTTTTTT.

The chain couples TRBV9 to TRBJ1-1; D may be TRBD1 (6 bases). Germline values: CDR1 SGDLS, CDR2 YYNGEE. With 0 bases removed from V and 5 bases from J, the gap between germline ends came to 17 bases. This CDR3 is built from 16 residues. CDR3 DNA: TGTGCCAGCAGCGTAGACTCGTACGGGGGGCGAACTGAAGCTTTCTTT. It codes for CASSVDSYGGRTEAFF.

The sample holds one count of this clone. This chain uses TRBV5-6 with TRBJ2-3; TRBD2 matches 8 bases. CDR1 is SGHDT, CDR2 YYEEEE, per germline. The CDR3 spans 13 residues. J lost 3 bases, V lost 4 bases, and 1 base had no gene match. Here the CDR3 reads CASSPSGTDTQYF. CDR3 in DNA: TGTGCCAGCAGCCCTAGCGGGACAGATACGCAGTATTTT.

Here the CDR3 reads CASTPGGTVEYGYTF. In nucleotides, the CDR3 is TGTGCCAGCACTCCCGGAGGGACAGTCGAATATGGCTACACCTTC. The chain recombines TRBV6-5 with TRBJ1-2; the match to TRBD1 covers 7 bases. The CDR3 runs 15 residues. V lost 7 bases and J lost 5; bases outside the gene matches: 13. Germline V gene sequence: CDR1 MNHEY, CDR2 SVGAGI.

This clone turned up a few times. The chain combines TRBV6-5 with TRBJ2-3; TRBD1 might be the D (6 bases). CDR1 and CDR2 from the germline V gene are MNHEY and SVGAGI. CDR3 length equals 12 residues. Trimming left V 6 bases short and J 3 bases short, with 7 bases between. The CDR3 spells CASRDRTDTQYF. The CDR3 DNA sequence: TGTGCCAGCAGAGACAGGACAGATACGCAGTATTTT.

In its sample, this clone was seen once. The CDR3 loop is CASTPTGSHSSGYTF. The CDR3 nucleotides are TGTGCCAGCACCCCGACAGGGTCCCACTCCAGTGGCTACACCTTC. J is TRBJ1-2 and V is TRBV5-6; 7 bases align to TRBD1. Per the germline V gene, CDR1 is SGHDT and CDR2 is YYEEEE. The length of the CDR3 is 15 residues. V was pared by 6 bases and J by 7 bases, with 15 bases of the junction left unmatched.

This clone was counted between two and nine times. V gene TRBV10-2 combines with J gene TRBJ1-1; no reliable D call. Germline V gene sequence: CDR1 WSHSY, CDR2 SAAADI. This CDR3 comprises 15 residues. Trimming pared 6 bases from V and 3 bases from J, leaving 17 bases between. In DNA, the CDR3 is TGCGCCAGCAGCGGGTTTCGGGAGGGCGACACTGAAGCTTTCTTT. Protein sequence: CASSGFREGDTEAFF.

CDR3 sequence: CASSGYTKDGEFF. DNA of the CDR3: TGTGCCAGTAGCGGATACACCAAAGACGGGGAGTTCTTC. The rearrangement uses TRBV19 and TRBJ2-1; possible D gene TRBD2, 5 bases. Trimming took 6 bases from V and 14 from J, leaving 20 bases between them. The CDR3 runs 13 residues. Germline V gene data show CDR1 as LNHDA and CDR2 as SQIVND (reference sequence). The full variable domain, completed using reference TRBV19 and TRBJ2-1, is DGGITQSPKYLFRKEGQNVTLSCEQNLNHDAMYWYRQDPGQGLRLIYYSQIVNDFQKGDIAEGYSVSREKKESFPLTVTSAQKNPTAFYLCASSGYTKDGEFFGPGTRLTVL.

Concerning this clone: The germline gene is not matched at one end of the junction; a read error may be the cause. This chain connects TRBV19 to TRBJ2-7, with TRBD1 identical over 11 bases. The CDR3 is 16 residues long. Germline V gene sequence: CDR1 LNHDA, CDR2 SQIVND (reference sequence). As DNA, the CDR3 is TGTGCCAGTAGTCTAGATGCCGGGACAGGGGGCTACGAGCAGTACTTC. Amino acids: CASSLDAGTGGYEQYF.

CDR3 protein: CASSSYGTPPYEQYF. DNA of the CDR3: TGTGCCAGCAGCTCTTACGGGACTCCCCCTTACGAGCAGTACTTC. The chain has TRBV6-5 and TRBJ2-7; TRBD2 might be the D (6 bases). Germline V gives CDR1 MNHEY, CDR2 SVGAGI. V lost 6 bases to trimming and J lost 4 bases, with 19 bases between them. The CDR3 runs to 15 residues.

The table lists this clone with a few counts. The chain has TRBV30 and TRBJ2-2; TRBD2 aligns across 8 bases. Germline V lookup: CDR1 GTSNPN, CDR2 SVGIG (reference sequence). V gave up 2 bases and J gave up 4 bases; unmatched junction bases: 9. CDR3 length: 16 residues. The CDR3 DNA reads TGTGCCTGGAGTCTCGTCGGGGCGGGGGGCACCGGGGAGCTGTTTTTT. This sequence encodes CAWSLVGAGGTGELFF.

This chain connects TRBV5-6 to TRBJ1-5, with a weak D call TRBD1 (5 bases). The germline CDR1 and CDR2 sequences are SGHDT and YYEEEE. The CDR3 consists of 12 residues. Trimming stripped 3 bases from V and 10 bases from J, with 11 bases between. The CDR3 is CASSSGPYPQHF. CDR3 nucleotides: TGTGCCAGCAGCTCAGGGCCCTACCCCCAGCATTTT.

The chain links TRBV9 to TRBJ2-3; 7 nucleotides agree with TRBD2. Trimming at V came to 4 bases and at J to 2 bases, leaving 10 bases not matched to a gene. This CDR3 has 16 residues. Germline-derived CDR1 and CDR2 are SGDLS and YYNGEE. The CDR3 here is CASSPLVQRDTDTQYF. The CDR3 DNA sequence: TGTGCCAGCAGCCCCCTTGTCCAGCGGGACACAGATACGCAGTATTTT.

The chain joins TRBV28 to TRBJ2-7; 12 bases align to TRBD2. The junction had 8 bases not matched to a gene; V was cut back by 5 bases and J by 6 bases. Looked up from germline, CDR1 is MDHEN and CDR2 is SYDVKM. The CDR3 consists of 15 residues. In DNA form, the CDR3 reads TGTGCCAGCAGTGTGACTAGCGGGAGTGTACGCGAGCAGTACTTC. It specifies CASSVTSGSVREQYF. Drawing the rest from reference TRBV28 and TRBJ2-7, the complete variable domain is DVKVTQSSRYLVKRTGEKVFLECVQDMDHENMFWYRQDPGLGLRLIYFSYDVKMKEKGDIPEGYSVSREKKERFSLILESASTNQTSMYLCASSVTSGSVREQYFGPGTRLTVT.

In DNA, the CDR3 is TGTGCCAGCAGTTACTTACAGGGGGCGCAGAAGGAAAAACTGTTTTTT. It yields the protein CASSYLQGAQKEKLFF. This chain connects TRBV6-5 to TRBJ1-4, with 9 bases that match TRBD1. CDR1 and CDR2 (germline): MNHEY, SVGAGI. J gave up 8 bases and V 1 base, and 8 bases lay outside the gene matches. This CDR3 comprises 16 residues.

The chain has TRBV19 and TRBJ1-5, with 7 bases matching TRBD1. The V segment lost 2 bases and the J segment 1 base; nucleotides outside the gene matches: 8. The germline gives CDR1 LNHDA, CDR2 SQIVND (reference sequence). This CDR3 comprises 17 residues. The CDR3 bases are TGTGCCAGTAGTATATCCAACAGGGGAAAAAGCAATCAGCCCCAGCATTTT. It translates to CASSISNRGKSNQPQHF.

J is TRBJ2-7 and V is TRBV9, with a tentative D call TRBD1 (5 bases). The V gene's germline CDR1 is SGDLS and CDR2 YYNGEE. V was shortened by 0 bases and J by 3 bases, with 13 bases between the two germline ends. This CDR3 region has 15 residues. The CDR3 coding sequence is TGTGCCAGCAGCGTAGAGCAGGGTGGGAACTACGAGCAGTACTTC. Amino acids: CASSVEQGGNYEQYF. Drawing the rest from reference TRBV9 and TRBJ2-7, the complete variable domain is DSGVTQTPKHLITATGQRVTLRCSPRSGDLSVYWYQQSLDQGLQFLIQYYNGEERAKGNILERFSAQQFPDLHSELNLSSLELGDSALYFCASSVEQGGNYEQYFGPGTRLTVT.

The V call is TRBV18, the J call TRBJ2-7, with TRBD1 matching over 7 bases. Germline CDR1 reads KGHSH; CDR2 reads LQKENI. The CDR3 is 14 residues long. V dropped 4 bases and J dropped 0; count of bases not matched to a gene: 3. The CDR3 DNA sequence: TGTGCCAGCTCACTCCAGGGGGTCTCCTACGAGCAGTACTTC. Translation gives CASSLQGVSYEQYF.

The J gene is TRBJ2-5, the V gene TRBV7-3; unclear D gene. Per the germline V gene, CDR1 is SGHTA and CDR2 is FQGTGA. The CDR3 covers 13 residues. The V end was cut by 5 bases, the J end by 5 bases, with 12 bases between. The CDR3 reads CASSLSPAETQYF. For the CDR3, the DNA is TGTGCCAGCAGCCTGAGCCCCGCGGAGACCCAGTACTTC.

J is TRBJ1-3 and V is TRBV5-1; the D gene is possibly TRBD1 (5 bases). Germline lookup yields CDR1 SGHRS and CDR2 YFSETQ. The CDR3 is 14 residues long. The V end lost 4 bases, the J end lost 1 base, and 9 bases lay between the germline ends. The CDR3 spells CASSPGESGNTIYF. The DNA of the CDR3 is TGCGCCAGCAGCCCGGGGGAGTCTGGAAACACCATATATTTT.

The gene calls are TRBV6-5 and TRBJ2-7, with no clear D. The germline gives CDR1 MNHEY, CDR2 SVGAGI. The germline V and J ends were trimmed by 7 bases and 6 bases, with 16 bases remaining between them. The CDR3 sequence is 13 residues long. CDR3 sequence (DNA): TGTGCCAGCACCTCACTTCTCGCGAGCGAGCAGTACTTC. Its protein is CASTSLLASEQYF.

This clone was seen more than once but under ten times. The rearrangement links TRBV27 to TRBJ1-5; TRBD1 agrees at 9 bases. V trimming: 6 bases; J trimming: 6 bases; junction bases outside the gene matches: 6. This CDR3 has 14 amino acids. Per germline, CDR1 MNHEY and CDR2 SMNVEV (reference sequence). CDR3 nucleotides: TGTGCCAGCAGACCAGGACAGGGGAGTCAGCCCCAGCATTTT. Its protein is CASRPGQGSQPQHF.

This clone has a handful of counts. The CDR3 coding sequence is TGTGCCAGCAGTTACACGGGACTAGAATACGAGCAGTACTTC. Its protein is CASSYTGLEYEQYF. This sequence joins TRBV6-5 and TRBJ2-7; TRBD2 matches at 8 bases. The CDR3 extends over 14 amino acids. V lost 2 bases, J lost 4 bases, and 4 bases stayed unmatched. Germline CDR1 and CDR2: MNHEY and SVGAGI.

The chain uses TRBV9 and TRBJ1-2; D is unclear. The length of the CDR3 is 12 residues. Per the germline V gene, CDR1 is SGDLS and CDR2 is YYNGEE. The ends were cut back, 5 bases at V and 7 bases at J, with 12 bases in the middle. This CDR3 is CASSSQAGGYTF. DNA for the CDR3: TGTGCCAGCAGTTCCCAGGCAGGTGGCTACACCTTC.